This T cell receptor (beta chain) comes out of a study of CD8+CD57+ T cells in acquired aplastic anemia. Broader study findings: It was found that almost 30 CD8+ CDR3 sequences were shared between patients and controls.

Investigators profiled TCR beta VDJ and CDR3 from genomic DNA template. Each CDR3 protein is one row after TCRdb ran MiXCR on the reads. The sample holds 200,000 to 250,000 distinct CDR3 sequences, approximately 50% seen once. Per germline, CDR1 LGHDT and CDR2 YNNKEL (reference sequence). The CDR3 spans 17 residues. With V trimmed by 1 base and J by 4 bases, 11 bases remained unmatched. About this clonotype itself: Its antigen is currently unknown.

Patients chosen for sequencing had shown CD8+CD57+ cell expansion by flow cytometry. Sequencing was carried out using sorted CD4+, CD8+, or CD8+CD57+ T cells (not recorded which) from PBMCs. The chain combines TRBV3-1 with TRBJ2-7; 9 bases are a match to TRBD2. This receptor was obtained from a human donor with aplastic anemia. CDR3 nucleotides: TGTGCCAGCAGCCAAGGTTCTAGCGGGACCCTTAGGTACGAGCAGTACTTC. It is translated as CASSQGSSGTLRYEQYF.